This T cell receptor (beta chain) was sequenced for a study of a mutant IDH1 vaccine in newly diagnosed glioma (dated by TCRdb to the early 2020s). With respect to the entire study: Of the roughly 34 treated patients, 62.5% were male and around 38% were female, and a mean age of roughly 37 years was recorded. Before enrollment, most patients had been given radiochemotherapy with temozolomide as standard therapy, while the rest had received either radiotherapy alone or temozolomide alone. Peripheral blood was collected at six visits: V03 (baseline), V05, V07, V10, V12 and V13. Longitudinal TCRB deep sequencing was done for some 25 treated patients, wherever samples were available for exploratory analyses.

The intended sense of this specimen's time point label: baseline, week 1 (first vaccination visit). The treatment or condition tag for this specimen amounts to: pre-vaccination baseline after standard-of-care therapy. The donors had newly diagnosed IDH1-mutant astrocytomas of WHO grade 3 or 4 that showed loss of nuclear ATRX. The samples were drawn from NOA16, a multicentre, single-arm, open-label phase I trial in Germany that tested a mutant IDH1 peptide vaccine in humans for the first time. For immunogenicity testing, the blood drawn at visit V03 was used as the baseline sample. Genomic DNA for TCRB sequencing was extracted from EDTA blood using the DNeasy Blood and Tissue Kit. What the research found in general, with its limitations: The authors stated that sample limitations prevented analyses of patient blood samples from being reproduced. Availability determined which PBMC samples were chosen for TCRB deep sequencing. Pseudoprogression seemed to be unrelated to changes in the top peripheral T cell clonotypes found by TCRB sequencing. Across multiple MHC alleles, vaccine-induced immune responses were seen in around 93% of patients.

CDR1 MNHEY and CDR2 SMNVEV were looked up in the germline V gene (reference sequence). The junction shows trimming of 6 bases on V and 2 bases on J, and the gene matches do not reach 2 bases of it. Including the terminal cysteine and phenylalanine, the CDR3 comprises 13 residues. Only the CDR3 DNA stays, 39 bases, in frame from base 1. Points on this clone: Its antigen is still unknown. No clone much larger than this one lies a single base away; base qualities are absent.

Library creation used the immunoSEQ multiplex PCR assay. Rearranged TCR beta chain sequences were amplified with the hsTCRB Kit following the manufacturer's protocol. TCRB libraries were sequenced on an Illumina MiSeq. On the authors' methods: The kit vendor's proprietary platform handled demultiplexing, trimming and gene mapping. TCRdb took over this immuneACCESS table, retaining in-frame rearrangements with V and J assigned. Such tables are incomplete; in checked studies, under half of the missing clones stem from an unresolved V gene, and the remainder is unexplained. V and J calls and clone size are given by that table; D and trimming were obtained from the DNA. The sample table records some 22,000 clones; roughly 92% of these occur just once. In total, the top ten clones hold around 8.4% of the sample.

Sequencing used PBMCs, obtained from a glioma patient treated with radiotherapy, temozolomide or both. The sequence links TRBV27 to TRBJ2-3, and 7 bases in between align with TRBD1. The sequence was collected from a man aged 25-45 years with glioma. Read as DNA, the sequence is TGTGCCAGCAGGACAGGGAACACAGATACGCAGTATTTT. Its coded protein is CASRTGNTDTQYF.